This TCR beta chain was sequenced in a study of OX40 agonist ivuxolimab in advanced cancers. Study at large: It was permissible to have had prior anti-PD-1, anti-PD-L1 or anti-CTLA-4 therapy, and around 41% had some.

CDR1 and CDR2 (germline): LGHNA, YSLEER. The CDR3 loop spans 15 amino acids. The V segment lost 0 bases and the J segment 4 bases; nucleotides outside the gene matches: 5. The assay was immunoSEQ multiplex PCR, and TCRdb's table has in-frame clones only and misses some. This sample carries under 100,000 clones, less than 85% of them seen once, and the ten largest clones take less than 6%. The sequences come from CD4+ or CD8+ T cells sorted from blood, collected in a trial of the OX40 agonist ivuxolimab. The chain is built from TRBV4-3 and TRBJ1-2, with 7 positions matching TRBD1. This receptor was obtained from an adult with an advanced solid tumor such as melanoma, head and neck, liver or kidney cancer. This CDR3 reads CASSQDRPGGYGYTF. The CDR3 DNA sequence: TGCGCCAGCAGCCAAGATAGGCCAGGGGGCTATGGCTACACCTTC.